This T cell receptor (beta chain) came from a study of cytomegalovirus exposure and HLA in healthy donors. Notes on the study in general: Across donors, sequencing depth was assumed by presence/absence analyses to be roughly uniform.

PCR amplification relied on 60 Vbeta primers (plus 13 Jbeta primers). Measured with immunoSEQ multiplex PCR; TCRdb has only the in-frame clones, and not every one. Of around 190,000 clones in the sample, around 78% are singletons; the top ten hold 14%. Concerning this clone: Its antigen is not known.

The germline V gene encodes CDR1 SGHTA and CDR2 FQGNSA. This CDR3 is 16 amino acids long. J lost 5 bases, V lost 1 base, and 8 bases had no gene match. This chain joins TRBV7-2 and TRBJ2-1; 7 bases are shared with TRBD2. The receptor was derived from a woman in her twenties or thirties in good health and CMV-seropositive. Sequenced sample: PBMCs. The CDR3 DNA is TGTGCCAGCAGCTTAGGAGCGGGGTTAGGGAACAATGAGCAGTTCTTC. It specifies CASSLGAGLGNNEQFF.